The sequence of this T cell receptor beta chain was determined in a study of blood T cell repertoires in COVID-19 (dated by TCRdb to 2018 to 2020). With respect to the entire study: The collaborator samples originated in the United States, Italy and Spain and spanned the acute and convalescent phases of COVID-19. The repertoires were released in a freely available public database intended as a resource for research on the immune response to SARS-CoV-2. Samples were obtained from the ongoing ImmuneRACE study (first 160 participants) and from 1,000 to 1,500 subjects provided by 6 global collaborators. Where available, HLA class I and class II types were taken from metadata supplied by the sample provider and were not determined by assay-based typing. Nearly every sample came with metadata listing a de-identified subject ID, COVID-19 status, age in years and sex. The material from the prospective study consisted of cDNA or gDNA derived from T cells, B-cell-depleted T cells, or PBMCs. The dataset comprised deeply sampled blood TCRbeta repertoires from subjects exposed to, actively infected with, or recovered from COVID-19. Broad study findings and their caveats: The amount of clinical and demographic metadata varied by source and participant and was provided uncurated.

The immunoSEQ Assay, a bias-controlled multiplex PCR, was used to amplify TCRbeta CDR3 regions from genomic DNA. The original pipeline was this. The number of nucleated cells in each sample was estimated by amplification of reference gene primers within the assay. Sequence reads were collapsed and filtered to measure the absolute abundance of every unique TCRbeta CDR3 rearrangement. For each sample, productive Simpson clonality was calculated as the square root of Simpson's diversity index over productive rearrangements. Imported from immuneACCESS, the table was reduced by TCRdb to in-frame sequences with V and J called. These copies leave out some clones; in studies compared against another copy, an unresolved V gene accounts for under half, and the cause of the remainder is not known. The D gene and trimming were derived from the DNA, and the V and J assignments and clone size from that table. The sample has 300,000 to 350,000 clones on record, 80% to 90% of them singletons. Of the sample, almost 3% falls within the top ten clones.

There are 17 amino acids in the CDR3, from cysteine to phenylalanine inclusive. Only the CDR3 region is kept as DNA, spanning 51 bases read in frame from base 1. Via the germline V gene (reference sequence), CDR1 is MNHEY and CDR2 SMNVEV. Trimming leaves V shorter by 3 bases and J shorter by 3 bases, with the junction holding 9 bases beyond the gene matches. The collaborating institutions used their own protocols to collect whole blood in K2EDTA tubes. For TCRbeta analysis, collaborators shipped samples in one of three forms: frozen whole blood, isolated PBMCs, or DNA extracted from either of those sample types. This clone was counted only a few times. Its antigen remains unidentified. Base qualities were left out, and no much larger clone turns up one base away.

The source material was peripheral blood. The sequence came from a man younger than 45 with active or convalescent COVID-19. Recombination linked TRBV27 to TRBJ2-2, with TRBD2 matching 8 junction bases. The bases read TGTGCCAGCAGTTTGGGCGGGAGGAAAGGGGACACCGGGGAGCTGTTTTTT. This codes for CASSLGGRKGDTGELFF.